This paragraph reports one T cell receptor beta chain. Its cognate antigen has yet to be identified. Base quality data are lacking; no much larger clone is found one base away. The sample comes from a study of blood T cells in healthy people across ages (dated by TCRdb to about 2015). At the level of the whole study: In model experiments, template switching captured about one uniquely barcoded TCR beta cDNA molecule for every two T cells. The study measured age-related changes in TCR beta repertoire diversity using deep sequencing normalized with unique cDNA molecular identifiers. The donors were divided into four age groups: young (average 16 years), middle-aged (approximately 39), aged (around 67) and long-lived (roughly 88). The study analyzed two additional independent replicas of 1 million unique cDNA reads from the same blood draw for two donors, one aged 18 to 29 and one aged 80 or older. What the research found in general, with its limitations: Estimates of total diversity based on one million sequenced T cells were regarded as lower bounds and as underestimates. Because donor CMV infection status was unknown, age-related changes in expanded clonotypes were potentially confounded. As age increased, observed TCR beta diversity per million T cells dropped in a roughly linear way, and a significant reduction was already evident by age 40. Observed TCR beta diversity correlated strongly with the percentage of naive T cells measured by flow cytometry. Bulk unsorted PBMC profiling prevented conclusive comparison of naive and antigen-experienced compartments. Compared with the aged group, the long-lived group had more naive CD4+ T cells, fewer expanded clones and increased TCR diversity, suggesting age selection.

According to the germline V gene (reference sequence), CDR1 reads LNHNV and CDR2 reads YYDKDF. V is pared back by 0 bases and J by 4 bases, with 18 bases lying between the germline termini. From the cysteine through the phenylalanine, the CDR3 covers 17 amino acids. Here the CDR3 DNA is all that survives: 51 bases in frame from base 1. The donors were a few dozen Caucasian individuals from Russia, aged 6 to 90 years, who were systemically healthy. Ten milliliters of peripheral blood were drawn from each donor into EDTA-treated Vacutainer tubes. Ficoll-Paque density-gradient centrifugation was used to isolate PBMCs, with at least 6 million per sample. Trizol reagent was used to extract total RNA from the PBMCs, yielding at least 6 micrograms per sample. Naive CD45RAhigh/CD27high T cell percentages were measured by flow cytometry on a PBMC aliquot from every donor. To prepare the library, 5' RACE was applied. Reads for this sample came from an Illumina HiSeq 2500. A second about 7 to 12 cycle PCR used a sample-barcoded 5' primer and a J-beta primer mix. A template-switch 5' adaptor carrying 12 random nucleotides introduced a unique molecular identifier onto each TCR beta cDNA molecule. Each sample yielded at least 3 million CDR3-containing paired-end reads. First-strand cDNA was synthesized from all RNA with the Mint cDNA synthesis kit, primed by a TRBC-specific oligonucleotide. Following uracil-DNA glycosylase treatment, all cDNA underwent a first 18-cycle PCR with the universal primers M1SS and BC2_uni_R. Per the source publication's procedure: Normalization of each sample was performed by random selection of 1 million high-quality reads, each carrying a distinct molecular identifier. Instead of being binned into consensus sequences, reads that shared molecular identifiers were thrown out. MiTCR, with a Q25 quality threshold and the strictest error-elimination algorithm, was used for CDR3 identification, clonotype clustering and error correction. A nonparametric unseen species model using Euler transformation provided a lower-bound estimate of total TCR beta diversity. TCRdb trimmed the raw reads at Q25, called clones with MiXCR and kept productive beta chains. A single entry per CDR3 protein holds the most common genes and DNA from its merged rows. The V and J calls and clone size are TCRdb's, not the authors'. The sample yields 750,000 to 850,000 distinct CDR3 sequences; 20% to 25% were counted once. In total, the top ten clones hold approximately 3.7% of the sample.

These data were likewise used in another study, on T cells of mothers and their children. The second paper further reports: The donors were nine systemically healthy Caucasian individuals, made up of three mothers and their six children. cDNA synthesis used all of the extracted RNA, with around 1.5 ug of RNA in each 15 ul reaction. In the second PCR, the M1S primer introduced both the sample barcodes and 2-4 random nucleotides. Over 9.5 million TCR beta CDR3 reads were obtained for each mother, and some 3 million reads were obtained for each child. Thymic selection similarly shapes TCR recombination output in related and unrelated pairs, with minor effect from inherited differences. Normalized repertoire overlap was always slightly but never significantly higher in related than unrelated mother-child pairs. No persistent microchimeric T cell clones were found, with a detection sensitivity of approximately 100 clones per million clonotypes. To look for features that set related mother-child pairs apart from unrelated individuals, the researchers ran deep NGS to compare the TCR beta repertoires of mothers and children. Mothers averaged roughly 36 +/- 4 years of age and children averaged about 10 +/- 4 years. After adapter ligation was performed with NEBNext reagents, the libraries were sequenced on an Illumina HiSeq 2000 with 100+100 nt paired-end reads. To prevent cross-contamination, the mother and child libraries were prepared a month apart and were sequenced in separate runs. Each donor had between 500,000 and 2,000,000 distinct TCR beta clonotypes identified. Naive TCR beta clonotypes were estimated from low-frequency clonotypes matched to each donor's FACS-determined naive share, without sorting.

The chain is assembled from TRBV15 and TRBJ1-1; no confident D gene assignment can be made. The TCR comes from a boy younger than 18 in good health. Sequences were obtained from blood. The nucleotide sequence is given as TGTGCCACCAGCAGAGATGGAGAGGGCGCGTGGAGCACTGAAGCTTTCTTT. This codes for CATSRDGEGAWSTEAFF.